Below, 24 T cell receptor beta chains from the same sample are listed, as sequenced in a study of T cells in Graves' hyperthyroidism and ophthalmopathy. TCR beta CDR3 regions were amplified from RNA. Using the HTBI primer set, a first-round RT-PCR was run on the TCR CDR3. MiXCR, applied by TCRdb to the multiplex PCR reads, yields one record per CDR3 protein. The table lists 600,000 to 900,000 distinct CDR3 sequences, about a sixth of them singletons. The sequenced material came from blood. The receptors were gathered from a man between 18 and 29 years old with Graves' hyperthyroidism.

CDR3 sequence: CASSQNRGGQETQYF. The CDR3 DNA reads as TGTGCCAGCAGTCAAAACAGGGGTGGGCAAGAGACCCAGTACTTC. This chain links TRBV28 with TRBJ2-5; 7 bases are a match to TRBD1. With 5 bases clipped from V and 2 bases from J, the junction kept 8 bases outside the gene matches. Germline V gene lookup returns CDR1 MDHEN and CDR2 SYDVKM. This CDR3 has 15 amino acids. Supplemented by reference TRBV28 and TRBJ2-5, the full variable domain reads DVKVTQSSRYLVKRTGEKVFLECVQDMDHENMFWYRQDPGLGLRLIYFSYDVKMKEKGDIPEGYSVSREKKERFSLILESASTNQTSMYLCASSQNRGGQETQYFGPGTRLLVL.

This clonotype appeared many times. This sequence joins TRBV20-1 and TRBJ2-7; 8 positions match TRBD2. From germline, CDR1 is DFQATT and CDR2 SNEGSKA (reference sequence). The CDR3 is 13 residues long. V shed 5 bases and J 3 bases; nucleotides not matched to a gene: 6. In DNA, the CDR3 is TGCAGTGCTGCCAGCGGGAGTAACTACGAGCAGTACTTC. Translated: CSAASGSNYEQYF.

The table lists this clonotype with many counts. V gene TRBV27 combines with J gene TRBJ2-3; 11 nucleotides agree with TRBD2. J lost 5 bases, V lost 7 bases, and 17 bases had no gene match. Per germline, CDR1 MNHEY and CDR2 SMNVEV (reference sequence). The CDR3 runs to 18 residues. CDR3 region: CASIEPLSHSGREDTQYF. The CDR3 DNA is TGTGCCAGCATCGAGCCTTTATCCCATAGCGGGAGGGAAGATACGCAGTATTTT.

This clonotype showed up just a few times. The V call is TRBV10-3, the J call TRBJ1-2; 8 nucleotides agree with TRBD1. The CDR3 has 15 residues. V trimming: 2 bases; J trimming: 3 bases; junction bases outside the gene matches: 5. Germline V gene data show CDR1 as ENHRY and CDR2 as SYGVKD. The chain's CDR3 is CAISEGTGGHYGYTF. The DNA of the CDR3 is TGTGCCATCAGTGAGGGGACAGGAGGGCACTATGGCTACACCTTC.

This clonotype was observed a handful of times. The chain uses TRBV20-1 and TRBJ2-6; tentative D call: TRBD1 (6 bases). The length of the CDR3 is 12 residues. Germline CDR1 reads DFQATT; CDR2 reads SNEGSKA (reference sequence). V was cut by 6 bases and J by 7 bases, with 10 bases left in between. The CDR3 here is CSAEQGANVLTF. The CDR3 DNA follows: TGCAGTGCGGAACAGGGAGCCAACGTCCTGACTTTC.

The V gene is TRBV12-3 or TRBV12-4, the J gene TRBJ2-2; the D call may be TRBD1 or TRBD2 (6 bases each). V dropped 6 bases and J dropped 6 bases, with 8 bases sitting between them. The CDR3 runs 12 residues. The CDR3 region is CASRRGAGELFF. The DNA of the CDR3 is TGTGCCAGCAGAAGGGGGGCCGGGGAGCTGTTTTTT.

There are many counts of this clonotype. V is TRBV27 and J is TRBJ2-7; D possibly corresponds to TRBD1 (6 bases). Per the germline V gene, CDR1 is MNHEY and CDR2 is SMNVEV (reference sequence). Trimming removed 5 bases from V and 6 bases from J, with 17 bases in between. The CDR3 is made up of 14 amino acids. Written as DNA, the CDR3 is TGTGCCAGCAGTGTGGACAGTCCTAAGGGCGAGCAGTACTTC. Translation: CASSVDSPKGEQYF.

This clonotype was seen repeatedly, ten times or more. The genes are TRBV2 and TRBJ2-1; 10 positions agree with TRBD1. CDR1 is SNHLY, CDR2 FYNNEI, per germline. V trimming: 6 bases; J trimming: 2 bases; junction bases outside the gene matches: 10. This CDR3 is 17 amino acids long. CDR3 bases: TGTGCCAGCAGCCTTTACCGGGACAGGGGAACCTACAATGAGCAGTTCTTC. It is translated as CASSLYRDRGTYNEQFF.

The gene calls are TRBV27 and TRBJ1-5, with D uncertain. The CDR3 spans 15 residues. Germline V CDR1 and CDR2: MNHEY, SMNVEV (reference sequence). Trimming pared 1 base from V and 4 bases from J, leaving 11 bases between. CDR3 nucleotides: TGTGCCAGCAGTTTATTAGGGTTATTGAATCAGCCCCAGCATTTT. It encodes CASSLLGLLNQPQHF.

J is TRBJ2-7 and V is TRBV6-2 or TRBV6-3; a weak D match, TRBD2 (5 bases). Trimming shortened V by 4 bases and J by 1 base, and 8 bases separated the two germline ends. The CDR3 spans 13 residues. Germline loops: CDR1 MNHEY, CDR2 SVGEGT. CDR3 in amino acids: CASSCPGSYEQYF. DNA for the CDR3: TGTGCCAGCAGTTGCCCGGGATCCTACGAGCAGTACTTC.

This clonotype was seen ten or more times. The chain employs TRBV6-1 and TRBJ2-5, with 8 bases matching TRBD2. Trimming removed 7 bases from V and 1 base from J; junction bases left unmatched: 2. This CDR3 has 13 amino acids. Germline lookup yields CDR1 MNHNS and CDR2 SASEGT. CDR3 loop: CASTTSGQETQYF. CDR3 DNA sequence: TGTGCCAGCACAACTAGCGGCCAAGAGACCCAGTACTTC.

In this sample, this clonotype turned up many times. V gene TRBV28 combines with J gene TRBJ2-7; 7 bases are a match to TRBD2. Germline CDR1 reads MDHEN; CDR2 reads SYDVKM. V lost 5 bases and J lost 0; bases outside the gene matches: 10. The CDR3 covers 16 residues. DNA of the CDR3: TGTGCCAGCAGTCCCCCCAAGAGCGGGGACTCCTACGAGCAGTACTTC. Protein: CASSPPKSGDSYEQYF.

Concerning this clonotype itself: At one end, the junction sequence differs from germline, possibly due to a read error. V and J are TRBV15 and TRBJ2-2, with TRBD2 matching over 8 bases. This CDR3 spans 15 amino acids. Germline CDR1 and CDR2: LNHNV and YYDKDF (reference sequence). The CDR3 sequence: CATSRELADTGELFF. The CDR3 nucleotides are TGTGCCACGAGCAGAGAACTAGCGGACACCGGGGAGCTGTTTTTT.

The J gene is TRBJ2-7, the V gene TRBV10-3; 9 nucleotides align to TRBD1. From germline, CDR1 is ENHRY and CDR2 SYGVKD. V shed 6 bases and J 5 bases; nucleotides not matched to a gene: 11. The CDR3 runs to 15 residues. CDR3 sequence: CAIREGGDRDHEQYF. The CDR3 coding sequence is TGTGCCATCAGGGAGGGCGGGGACAGGGACCACGAGCAGTACTTC.

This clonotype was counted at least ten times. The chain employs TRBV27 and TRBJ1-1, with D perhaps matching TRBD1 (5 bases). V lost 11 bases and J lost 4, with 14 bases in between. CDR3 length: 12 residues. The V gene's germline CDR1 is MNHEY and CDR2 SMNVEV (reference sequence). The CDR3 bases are TGTGCCGCTAGGGGCACGGCCACTGAAGCTTTCTTT. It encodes CAARGTATEAFF.

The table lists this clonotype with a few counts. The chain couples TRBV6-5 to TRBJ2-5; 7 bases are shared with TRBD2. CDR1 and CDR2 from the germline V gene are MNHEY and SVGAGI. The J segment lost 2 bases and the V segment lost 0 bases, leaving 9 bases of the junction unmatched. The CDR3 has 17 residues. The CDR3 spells CASSYSRASGLQETQYF. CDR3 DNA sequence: TGTGCCAGCAGTTACTCGAGGGCTAGCGGACTACAAGAGACCCAGTACTTC.

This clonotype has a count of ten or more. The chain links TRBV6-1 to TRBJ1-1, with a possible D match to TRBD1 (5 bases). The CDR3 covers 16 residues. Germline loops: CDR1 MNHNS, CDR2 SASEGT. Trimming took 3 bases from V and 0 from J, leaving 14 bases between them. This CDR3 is CASSDKGPLMNTEAFF. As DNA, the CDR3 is TGTGCCAGCAGTGACAAGGGGCCGCTAATGAACACTGAAGCTTTCTTT.

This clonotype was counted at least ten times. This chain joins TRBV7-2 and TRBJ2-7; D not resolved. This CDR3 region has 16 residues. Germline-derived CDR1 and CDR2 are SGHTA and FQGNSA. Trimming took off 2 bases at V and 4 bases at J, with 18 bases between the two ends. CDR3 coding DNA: TGTGCCAGCAGCTTAAGTCCGGCAGGAACGCAGTACGAGCAGTACTTC. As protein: CASSLSPAGTQYEQYF.

CDR3 sequence reads: CASNRQAGLAGNTGELFF. CDR3 in DNA: TGCGCCAGCAATAGACAAGCGGGACTAGCGGGTAACACCGGGGAGCTGTTTTTT. V and J are TRBV4-3 and TRBJ2-2, with 12 bases fitting TRBD2. CDR3 size: 18 residues. Trimming cost V 7 bases and J 2 bases; bases outside gene matches: 11. Germline V gene data show CDR1 as LGHNA and CDR2 as YSLEER.

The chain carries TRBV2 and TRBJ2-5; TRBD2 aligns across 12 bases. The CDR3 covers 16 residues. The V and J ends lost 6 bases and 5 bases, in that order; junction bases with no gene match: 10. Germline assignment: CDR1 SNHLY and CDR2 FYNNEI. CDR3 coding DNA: TGTGCCAGCAGGGACTCTAGCGGGAGGGGGGCCGAGACCCAGTACTTC. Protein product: CASRDSSGRGAETQYF.

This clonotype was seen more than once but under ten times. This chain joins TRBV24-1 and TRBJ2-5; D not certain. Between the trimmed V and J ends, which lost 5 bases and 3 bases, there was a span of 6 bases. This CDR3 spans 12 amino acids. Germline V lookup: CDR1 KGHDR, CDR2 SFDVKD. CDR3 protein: CATSVGEETQYF. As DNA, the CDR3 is TGTGCCACCAGTGTCGGAGAAGAGACCCAGTACTTC.

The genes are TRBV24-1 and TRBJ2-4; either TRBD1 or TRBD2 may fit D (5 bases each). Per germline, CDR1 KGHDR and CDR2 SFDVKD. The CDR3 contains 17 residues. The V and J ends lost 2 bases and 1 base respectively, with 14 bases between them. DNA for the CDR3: TGTGCCACCAGTGATTCTGGGACCCTGGGGGCCAAAAACATTCAGTACTTC. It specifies CATSDSGTLGAKNIQYF.

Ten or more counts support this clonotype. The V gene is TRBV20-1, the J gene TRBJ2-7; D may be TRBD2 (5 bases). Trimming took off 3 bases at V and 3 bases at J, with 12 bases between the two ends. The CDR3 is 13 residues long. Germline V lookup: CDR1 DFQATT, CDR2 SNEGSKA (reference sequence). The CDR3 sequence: CSASKVGIYEQYF. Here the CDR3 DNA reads TGCAGTGCTAGTAAGGTCGGGATCTACGAGCAGTACTTC.

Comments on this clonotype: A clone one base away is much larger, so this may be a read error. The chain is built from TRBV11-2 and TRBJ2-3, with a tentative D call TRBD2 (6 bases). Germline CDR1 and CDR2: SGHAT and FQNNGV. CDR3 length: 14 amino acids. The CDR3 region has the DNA TGTGCCAGCAGCTACCGGGACTTCAGAGATATGCAGTATTTT. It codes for CASSYRDFRDMQYF.